Presented here are 24 T cell receptor beta chains from one specimen sequenced in a study of regulatory T cells in long-lasting Graves disease. Time point here: newly diagnosed GD, antithyroid drugs for less than 3 months. PBMC-derived RNA was used for the TCR library. Both iRepertoire HTBI primers and Arm-PCR of CDR3 regions were used to build the TCR beta libraries. Using its own MiXCR run on the multiplex PCR reads, TCRdb lists one record per CDR3 protein. Of about 500,000 distinct CDR3 sequences in the sample, around 15% were seen once. In addition, the sample was reused for a study of T cells in Graves' hyperthyroidism and ophthalmopathy.

The sample here was peripheral blood mononuclear cells (PBMCs), taken at new diagnosis, from a patient treated with antithyroid drugs. Source of these receptors: a man in his forties with Graves disease.

Points on this clonotype: At one end the junction does not follow the germline gene, possibly because of a read error. The chain is built from TRBV7-9 and TRBJ2-2; D perhaps matches TRBD1 (7 bases). Germline-derived CDR1 and CDR2 are SEHNR and FQNEAQ (reference sequence). The CDR3 extends over 18 amino acids. The CDR3 DNA sequence: TGCGCCAGCAGCATGGGACAGTTGGGCGGGACGAACACCGGGGAGCTGTTTTTT. Protein sequence: CASSMGQLGGTNTGELFF.

This clonotype was seen only a few times. Just one base apart from a much larger clone, this may be a read error. The CDR3 region is CASSVRGAHEQYF. Here the CDR3 DNA reads TGTGCCAGCAGTGTCCGGGGGGCTCATGAGCAGTACTTC. The rearrangement uses TRBV28 and TRBJ2-4; a weak D match, TRBD2 (7 bases). The CDR3 contains 13 residues. The ends were cut back, 5 bases at V and 13 bases at J, with 18 bases in the middle. Germline V CDR1 and CDR2: MDHEN, SYDVKM.

Only a few counts were recorded for this clonotype. The V call is TRBV29-1, the J call TRBJ2-7; D not certain. Trimming cost V 1 base and J 4 bases, with 8 bases left between them. Germline CDR1 is SQVTM and CDR2 is ANQGSEA. The CDR3 totals 12 residues. The CDR3 coding sequence is TGCAGCGTTGAAGGGGCTTCATACGAGCAGTACTTC. This gives the protein CSVEGASYEQYF.

In this sample, this clonotype turned up many times. V usage is TRBV12-5 and J usage is TRBJ1-2; 9 bases agree with TRBD1. Germline V gene lookup returns CDR1 LGHNT and CDR2 FRNRAP. The J segment lost 4 bases and the V segment lost 5 bases, leaving 2 bases of the junction unmatched. This CDR3 has 13 residues. The CDR3 nucleotides read TGTGCTAGTGGTGCGACAGGGGGCTATGGCTACACCTTC. Amino acids: CASGATGGYGYTF.

The chain joins TRBV3-1 to TRBJ2-1; perhaps TRBD2 as D (5 bases). The closer fit of TRBJ2-5 to the DNA end suggests the J call may be wrong. The CDR3 loop spans 15 amino acids. The germline V gene has CDR1 LGHDT and CDR2 YNNKEL (reference sequence). The CDR3 sequence: CASSQVTRTIETQYF. The CDR3 nucleotides read TGTGCCAGCAGCCAAGTAACTAGAACAATAGAGACCCAGTACTTC.

The chain is built from TRBV7-2 and TRBJ1-3; D unclear. The V and J ends lost 1 base and 2 bases respectively, with 3 bases between them. The germline V gene encodes CDR1 SGHTA and CDR2 FQGNSA. This CDR3 has 13 residues. CDR3 amino acids: CASSLVPGNTIYF. DNA for the CDR3: TGTGCCAGCAGCTTAGTTCCTGGAAACACCATATATTTT.

This clonotype was seen at least ten times. The chain employs TRBV5-1 and TRBJ2-6; D gene unclear. The germline V gene encodes CDR1 SGHRS and CDR2 YFSETQ. The CDR3 sequence is 16 residues long. Trimming took off 5 bases at V and 0 bases at J, with 12 bases between the two ends. The CDR3 loop reads CASRIHVGSGANVLTF. The CDR3 region has the DNA TGCGCCAGCAGGATTCATGTTGGCTCTGGGGCCAACGTCCTGACTTTC.

This rearrangement joins TRBV5-1 to TRBJ2-3; D is unclear. Between the trimmed V and J ends, which lost 2 bases and 2 bases, there was a span of 9 bases. The CDR3 covers 14 residues. CDR1 and CDR2 from the germline V gene are SGHRS and YFSETQ. The CDR3, as DNA: TGCGCCAGCAGCTTAGACCCTTTCACAGATACGCAGTATTTT. Protein product: CASSLDPFTDTQYF.

This clonotype has more than one count but fewer than ten. The chain has TRBV15 and TRBJ1-3; TRBD1 matches 9 bases. Germline-derived CDR1 and CDR2 are LNHNV and YYDKDF (reference sequence). The CDR3 loop spans 15 amino acids. J lost 2 bases, V lost 7 bases, and 6 bases had no gene match. CDR3 protein: CATTSYRGPGNTIYF. CDR3 nucleotides: TGTGCCACCACCTCTTACAGGGGGCCTGGAAACACCATATATTTT.

The CDR3 loop is CSVEEKGNEQFF. The CDR3 DNA sequence: TGCAGCGTTGAAGAAAAGGGGAATGAGCAGTTCTTC. The rearrangement links TRBV29-1 to TRBJ2-1; a weak D match, TRBD1 (5 bases). Germline V CDR1 and CDR2: SQVTM, ANQGSEA. The CDR3 extends over 12 amino acids. The ends were cut back, 0 bases at V and 7 bases at J, with 7 bases in the middle.

This clonotype was seen more than once but under ten times. A junction boundary mismatches the germline segment, possibly from a read error. The chain has TRBV6-1 and TRBJ2-1; D is perhaps TRBD1 or TRBD2 (6 bases each). The CDR3 is 15 amino acids. CDR1 and CDR2 from the germline V gene are MNHNS and SASEGT. CDR3: CACRDKLEGRNEQFF. CDR3 DNA sequence: TGTGCCTGCAGGGACAAGTTGGAGGGTAGGAATGAGCAGTTCTTC.

The chain joins TRBV5-1 to TRBJ1-2; 10 bases fit TRBD1. The V segment lost 0 bases and the J segment 7 bases; nucleotides outside the gene matches: 3. Per germline, CDR1 SGHRS and CDR2 YFSETQ. The CDR3 length is 14 residues. The CDR3 loop is CASSLAGQGSGYTF. The DNA for the CDR3 is TGCGCCAGCAGCTTGGCGGGACAGGGGTCTGGCTACACCTTC.

This clonotype was recorded many times. This chain connects TRBV28 to TRBJ2-7, with 7 bases that match TRBD1. The CDR3 contains 14 residues. V was pared by 7 bases and J by 2 bases, with 8 bases of the junction left unmatched. CDR1 and CDR2 (germline): MDHEN, SYDVKM. This chain's CDR3 is CASNLPGQTYEQYF. In nucleotides, the CDR3 is TGTGCCAGCAACTTACCGGGACAGACCTACGAGCAGTACTTC.

This clonotype was found many times. V gene TRBV12-5 combines with J gene TRBJ2-5; 8 positions match TRBD2. Trimming took 0 bases from V and 4 from J; bases not matched to a gene: 1. CDR1 and CDR2 (germline): LGHNT, FRNRAP. CDR3 length equals 14 residues. The CDR3 reads CASGLVGLAETQYF. CDR3 nucleotides: TGTGCTAGTGGTTTGGTAGGACTAGCAGAGACCCAGTACTTC.

This clonotype was seen ten or more times. The rearrangement links TRBV20-1 to TRBJ2-3, with TRBD2 matching over 7 bases. The CDR3 is made up of 16 amino acids. Germline-derived CDR1 and CDR2 are DFQATT and SNEGSKA (reference sequence). The V and J ends lost 0 bases and 5 bases, in that order; junction bases with no gene match: 11. The CDR3: CSARDSGEGWGDTQYF. The CDR3 DNA sequence: TGCAGTGCTAGAGATTCGGGGGAGGGATGGGGAGATACGCAGTATTTT.

This clonotype appeared many times. The chain has TRBV14 and TRBJ1-1, with TRBD1 as a possible D gene (5 bases). This CDR3 is built from 14 residues. CDR1 SGHDN and CDR2 FVKESK come from the germline V gene. V gave up 1 base and J gave up 5 bases, with 11 bases separating them. CDR3 sequence (DNA): TGTGCCAGCAGCCAAGCCCGGGGGAATACTGAAGCTTTCTTT. Protein sequence: CASSQARGNTEAFF.

This clonotype was counted many times. The chain combines TRBV7-8 with TRBJ2-3; 12 bases line up with TRBD2. CDR3 length: 16 amino acids. The germline V gene encodes CDR1 SGHVS and CDR2 FQNEAQ. Germline trimming cut 5 bases from V and 4 bases from J; bases unmatched to any gene: 7. The CDR3 coding sequence is TGTGCCAGCAGCCAAACTAGCGGGAGGAACTCAGATACGCAGTATTTT. Its translation is CASSQTSGRNSDTQYF.

This clonotype was counted at least ten times. The chain links TRBV12-3 or TRBV12-4 to TRBJ1-5; the match to TRBD1 covers 7 bases. V trimming: 6 bases; J trimming: 3 bases; junction bases outside the gene matches: 8. The CDR3 has 15 amino acids. CDR3 protein: CASSQGQAFNQPQHF. The CDR3 DNA sequence: TGTGCCAGCAGCCAAGGACAGGCCTTCAATCAGCCCCAGCATTTT.

V is TRBV20-1 and J is TRBJ2-7, with TRBD1 identical over 9 bases. The germline V gene has CDR1 DFQATT and CDR2 SNEGSKA (reference sequence). The trim removed 6 bases at V and 0 bases at J, leaving 9 bases unmatched. This CDR3 is built from 15 residues. The CDR3 coding sequence is TGCAGTGCCATGAGCCGGGACAGGGTCTCCTACGAGCAGTACTTC. It encodes CSAMSRDRVSYEQYF.

This clonotype was counted a few times. One end of the junction fails to match germline, which may point to a read error. The chain is built from TRBV14 and TRBJ2-2, with a tentative D call TRBD2 (5 bases). Germline V gives CDR1 SGHDN, CDR2 FVKESK. The CDR3 runs 13 residues. The CDR3 nucleotides are TGCGCCAGCAGCCAAGGACTCTCAGGGGAGCTGTTTTTT. It encodes CASSQGLSGELFF.

The chain combines TRBV27 with TRBJ2-7, with 8 bases fitting TRBD1. The CDR3 is 14 residues long. Germline V CDR1 and CDR2: MNHEY, SMNVEV (reference sequence). Trimming at V came to 6 bases and at J to 0 bases, leaving 4 bases not matched to a gene. As DNA, the CDR3 is TGTGCCAGCAGCGACAGGGGTATCTCCTACGAGCAGTACTTC. Translating it yields CASSDRGISYEQYF.

The J gene is TRBJ2-1, the V gene TRBV20-1, with D possibly TRBD2 on 6 matching bases. The V end was cut by 3 bases, the J end by 5 bases, with 11 bases between. The CDR3 totals 13 residues. CDR1 is DFQATT and CDR2 is SNEGSKA in the germline V gene (reference sequence). This chain's CDR3 is CSARPRGNNEQFF. Here the CDR3 DNA reads TGCAGTGCTAGGCCTCGGGGGAACAATGAGCAGTTCTTC.

This clonotype appeared many times. The genes are TRBV3-1 and TRBJ2-3; a weak D match, TRBD2 (6 bases). The CDR3 extends over 15 amino acids. Germline V lookup: CDR1 LGHDT, CDR2 YNNKEL (reference sequence). V was trimmed by 4 bases and J by 0 bases, leaving 11 bases between them. The CDR3 DNA sequence: TGTGCCAGCAGCCGTTGGGACTTGAGCACAGATACGCAGTATTTT. Encoded protein: CASSRWDLSTDTQYF.

The chain recombines TRBV27 with TRBJ2-2; unclear D gene. This CDR3 is 17 amino acids long. Germline loops: CDR1 MNHEY, CDR2 SMNVEV (reference sequence). Trimming cost V 6 bases and J 1 base, with 18 bases left between them. The CDR3 protein is CASSQRIRTGNTGELFF. The CDR3 region has the DNA TGTGCCAGCAGCCAAAGAATCAGGACGGGGAACACCGGGGAGCTGTTTTTT.